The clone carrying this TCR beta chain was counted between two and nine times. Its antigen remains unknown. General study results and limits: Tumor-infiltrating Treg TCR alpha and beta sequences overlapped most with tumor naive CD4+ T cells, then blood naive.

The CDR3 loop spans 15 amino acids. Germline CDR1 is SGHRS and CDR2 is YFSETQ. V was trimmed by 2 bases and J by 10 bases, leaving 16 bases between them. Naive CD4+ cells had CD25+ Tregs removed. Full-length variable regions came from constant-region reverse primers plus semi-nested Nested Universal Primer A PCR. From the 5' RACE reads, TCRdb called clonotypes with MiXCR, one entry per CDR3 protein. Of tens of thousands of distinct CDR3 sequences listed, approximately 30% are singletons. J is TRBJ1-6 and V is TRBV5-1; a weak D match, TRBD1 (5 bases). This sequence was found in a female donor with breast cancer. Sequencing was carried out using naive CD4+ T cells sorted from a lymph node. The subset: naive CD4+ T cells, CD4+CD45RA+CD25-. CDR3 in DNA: TGCGCCAGCAGCTTAGAGGAGGGACGGAGGTCACCCCTCCACTTT. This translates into CASSLEEGRRSPLHF.